Listed below are T cell receptor beta chains from one sample, sequenced in a study of cytomegalovirus exposure and HLA in healthy donors. TCRdb's copy holds only in-frame clones and misses some; the assay was immunoSEQ multiplex PCR. The sample carries roughly 250,000 clones, approximately 70% recorded once. Input material: PBMCs. Receptors were obtained from a female donor in good health and CMV-seronegative. The CDR3 runs from the conserved cysteine through the conserved F or W. A D gene is named only where the DNA matches it firmly. A row's size may be missing; if present it is once, few, many or a size class.

D gene	clone size	J gene	V gene	CDR3 DNA	CDR3 protein
TRBD1	-	TRBJ2-2	TRBV12-5	TGTGCTAGTGGTTTGGGACAGGGAAACACCGGGGAGCTGTTTTTT	CASGLGQGNTGELFF
TRBD2	-	TRBJ2-2	TRBV7-8	TGTGCCAGCAGCCCCGGGACTAGCGGAGGGGCGAACACCGGGGAGCTGTTTTTT	CASSPGTSGGANTGELFF
TRBD2	-	TRBJ2-7	TRBV2	TGTGCCAGCAGTGAGTTACTAGCGGCTTCCTACGAGCAGTACTTC	CASSELLAASYEQYF
TRBD2	-	TRBJ2-2	TRBV7-9	TGTGCCAACGCCGGGACTAGCGGCGCCGGGGAGCTGTTTTTT	CANAGTSGAGELFF
-	few	TRBJ2-7	TRBV6-4	TGTGCCAGCGGGGGGCTTAGGGGAGGGTCCAACGAGCAGTACTTC	CASGGLRGGSNEQYF
TRBD2	few	TRBJ2-1	TRBV2	TGTGCCAGCACCTCTACTAGCGGGTCCTTCAGTGAGCAGTTCTTC	CASTSTSGSFSEQFF
TRBD2	-	TRBJ2-5	TRBV19	TGTGCCAGTAGTCCTCTTCGAGTACTAGCGGGAGGAGGAGAGTACCAAGAGACCCAGTACTTC	CASSPLRVLAGGGEYQETQYF
TRBD1	-	TRBJ2-5	TRBV12-5	TGTGCTAGTGGTTTGGAAGTAGGACAGGGAGGGACCCAGTACTTC	CASGLEVGQGGTQYF
TRBD2	-	TRBJ2-1	TRBV27	TGTGCCAGCAGTTTGACCTCTAGCGGGTCGTACAATGAGCAGTTCTTC	CASSLTSSGSYNEQFF
-	-	TRBJ2-7	TRBV4-1	TGCGCCAGCAGCCTCGAGGGACTGCCACGCGACGAGCAGTACTTC	CASSLEGLPRDEQYF
-	-	TRBJ2-2	TRBV2	TGTGCCACCCGGGACATGACCGGGGAGCTGTTTTTT	CATRDMTGELFF
TRBD1	-	TRBJ1-2	TRBV4-2	TGTGCCAGCAGCCGAGACGGGACAGCGATCACCTATGGCTACACCTTC	CASSRDGTAITYGYTF
-	few	TRBJ1-2	TRBV30	TGTGCCTGGAGTATAGCCGAGGGCTACACCTTC	CAWSIAEGYTF
TRBD1	-	TRBJ1-1	TRBV28	TGTGCCAGCAGTTCGGACAGGGACACGAACACTGAAGCTTTCTTT	CASSSDRDTNTEAFF
TRBD2	-	TRBJ2-7	TRBV2	TGTGCCAGCAGTGGCGGGAGGACCACCTACGAGCAGTACTTC	CASSGGRTTYEQYF
TRBD1	-	TRBJ1-5	TRBV19	TGTGCCAGTAGTATAGAGTGGACAGGGGGAGGGCAGCCCCAGCATTTT	CASSIEWTGGGQPQHF
-	-	TRBJ2-5	TRBV7-9	TGTGCCAGCAGCCCCCCCAGTCAAGAGACCCAGTACTTC	CASSPPSQETQYF
TRBD2	-	TRBJ2-1	TRBV5-4	TGTGCCAGCAGCTTGAAAGCGGGAGGCGTAGATGAGCAGTTCTTC	CASSLKAGGVDEQFF
-	-	TRBJ2-7	TRBV7-9	TGTGCCAGCAGCTTAGAGTCAGGGAAACCCGAGCAGTACTTC	CASSLESGKPEQYF
TRBD2	-	TRBJ2-7	TRBV4-1	TGCGCCAGCAGCCCGCCCGGGACTAGCGGGAACGAGCAGTACTTC	CASSPPGTSGNEQYF
TRBD1	-	TRBJ1-1	TRBV7-9	TGTGCCAGCAGCTTGACAGGGGACACTGAAGCTTTCTTT	CASSLTGDTEAFF
-	-	TRBJ1-5	TRBV11-3	TGTGCCAGCAGCTTGGGAGGGAGCAATCAGCCCCAGCATTTT	CASSLGGSNQPQHF
-	-	TRBJ1-4	TRBV30	TGTGCCTTTCGAGAGGAATCCAATGAAAAACTGCTTTTT	CAFREESNEKLLF
TRBD1	-	TRBJ2-7	TRBV5-1	TGCGCCAGCAGCTCAGGGACAGGGGACTACGAGCAGTACTTC	CASSSGTGDYEQYF
TRBD2	-	TRBJ2-1	TRBV19	TGTGCCAGTGGAACCAGCGGGAGGAGAACCTACAATGAGCAGTTCTTC	CASGTSGRRTYNEQFF
TRBD1	few	TRBJ1-1	TRBV6-1	TGTGCCAGCAGTGAAGGGACAGGGGGGAACACTGAAGCTTTCTTT	CASSEGTGGNTEAFF
-	-	TRBJ2-6	TRBV7-9	TGTTCCAGCAGTTACGGGGTATCAGGCTCTGGGGCCAACGTCCTGACTTTC	CSSSYGVSGSGANVLTF
-	-	TRBJ2-3	TRBV12-5	TGTGCTAGTTCGGGATGGTCAGATACGCAGTATTTT	CASSGWSDTQYF
TRBD2	-	TRBJ2-1	TRBV28	TGTGCCAGCATAGGCCGCGGGGGGAGCGGCCGGTACAATGAGCAGTTCTTC	CASIGRGGSGRYNEQFF
TRBD1	-	TRBJ2-1	TRBV29-1	TGCAGCGGCAAGGGGGCAGGAAGGGGTGAGCAGTTCTTC	CSGKGAGRGEQFF
-	-	TRBJ1-3	TRBV30	TGTGCCTGGAGCCAACCGGGAGGCTCTGGAAACACCATATATTTT	CAWSQPGGSGNTIYF
TRBD2	-	TRBJ2-2	TRBV9	TGTGCCAGCAGCGTATGGGGGGGAGTCACCGGGGAGCTGTTTTTT	CASSVWGGVTGELFF
TRBD1	few	TRBJ2-7	TRBV5-1	TGCGCCAGCAGCTCCCAATCGCCGGGACAGGCGTACGAGCAGTACTTC	CASSSQSPGQAYEQYF
TRBD2	-	TRBJ2-7	TRBV7-3	TGTGCCAGCAGCCCAGGACTAGCGGGAGCCTACGAGCAGTACTTC	CASSPGLAGAYEQYF
TRBD2	-	TRBJ2-1	TRBV11-2	TGTGCCAGCAGCCCCCGACTTAGCGGGATGAAAAATGAGCAGTTCTTC	CASSPRLSGMKNEQFF
TRBD2	once	TRBJ2-1	TRBV12-5	TGTGCTAGTGGGACTAGCGGGAGTCCCCTTAACCAGTTCTTC	CASGTSGSPLNQFF
-	-	TRBJ2-7	TRBV7-9	TGTGCCAGCAGCTTATTCGGGACAATGTACGAGCAGTACTTC	CASSLFGTMYEQYF
-	-	TRBJ2-5	TRBV2	TGTGCCAGCAGTGCCGCGACCCGGGAGGAGACCCAGTACTTC	CASSAATREETQYF
-	-	TRBJ2-1	TRBV7-2	TGTGCCAGCAGCTCACGGTACAATGAGCAGTTCTTC	CASSSRYNEQFF
-	-	TRBJ2-2	TRBV5-4	TGTGCCAGCAGCCGGGACCCGCGGGGCATCTCCGGGGAGCTGTTTTTT	CASSRDPRGISGELFF
-	once	TRBJ1-2	TRBV6-6	TGTGCCAGCAGTTACGGAGAAAAAGCTAACTATGGCTACACCTTC	CASSYGEKANYGYTF